This T cell receptor (beta chain) was profiled in a study of blood T cell repertoires in COVID-19. Looking at the study overall: The origin of the acute and convalescent COVID-19 samples was the United States, Italy and Spain.

In the original analysis: Researchers report that nucleated cell counts were estimated from reference gene primer amplification. Using immunoSEQ multiplex PCR, the repertoire was profiled, and TCRdb retains in-frame clones only, with some absent. That table gives V, J and clone size, and the DNA gave D and trimming. The sample gives 95,000 to 110,000 clones, roughly 88% of which show up once; around 7% is in the top ten. CDR1 is MDHEN and CDR2 is SYDVKM in the germline V gene. Trimming shortened V by 7 bases and J by 2 bases, and 12 bases separated the two germline ends. The CDR3 covers 13 residues. This chain links TRBV28 with TRBJ2-7; no definite D call. The sequence was obtained from a man aged 50-60 years with active or convalescent COVID-19. Specimen: peripheral blood. CDR3 sequence (DNA): TGTGCCAGCAAGCCCCCCCCGGCCTACGAGCAGTACTTC. It translates to CASKPPPAYEQYF.